A selection of T cell receptor beta chains follows, all from one sample in a study of Ad26.COV2.S vaccination and SARS-CoV-2 variants. The data were produced by immunoSEQ multiplex PCR, yet TCRdb's version contains in-frame clones alone and is incomplete. The sample holds roughly 350,000 clones, approximately 86% seen once. This material consisted of peripheral blood, taken in a trial of Ad26.COV2.S vaccine versus placebo. The source is a person aged 18-65 years who received the Ad26.COV2.S COVID-19 vaccine or a placebo. The CDR3 runs from the conserved cysteine through the conserved F or W. D genes are given only for firm matches.

TRBD2 | TRBJ2-1 | TRBV6-2/TRBV6-3 | CASSLAGLGGYNEQFF | TGTGCCAGCAGCTTAGCGGGATTGGGTGGGTACAATGAGCAGTTCTTC
TRBD1 | TRBJ2-4 | TRBV6-4 | CASSQGTESDIQYF | TGTGCCAGCAGTCAAGGGACAGAGTCGGACATTCAGTACTTC
TRBD1 | TRBJ1-4 | TRBV7-6 | CASRSDRGGPDEKLFF | TGTGCCAGCAGATCAGACAGGGGCGGGCCAGATGAAAAACTGTTTTTT
NA | TRBJ1-2 | TRBV3-1/TRBV3-2 | CASSQEGQTGYTF | TGTGCCAGCAGCCAAGAGGGGCAGACCGGCTACACCTTC
NA | TRBJ2-2 | TRBV11-2 | CASSPIGANTGELFF | TGTGCCAGCAGCCCGATAGGCGCGAACACCGGGGAGCTGTTTTTT
NA | TRBJ2-2 | TRBV28 | CASSPFLKQGTGELFF | TGTGCCAGCAGCCCCTTCTTAAAACAGGGAACCGGGGAGCTGTTTTTT
TRBD2 | TRBJ2-7 | TRBV5-4 | CASSFWGLAFEQYF | TGTGCCAGCAGCTTCTGGGGACTAGCGTTCGAGCAGTACTTC
NA | TRBJ2-3 | TRBV4-3 | CASSWGGTPRTDTQYF | TGCGCCAGCAGCTGGGGGGGGACACCACGCACAGATACGCAGTATTTT
NA | TRBJ2-3 | TRBV5-1 | CASSTGTDTQYF | TGCGCCAGCAGCACCGGCACAGATACGCAGTATTTT
TRBD2 | TRBJ2-7 | TRBV18 | CASSPPWSVAGGPHEQYF | TGTGCCAGCTCACCCCCCTGGTCGGTAGCGGGAGGGCCCCACGAGCAGTACTTC
NA | TRBJ1-1 | TRBV2 | CASSEKERGIMNTEAFF | TGTGCCAGCAGTGAAAAGGAAAGGGGGATCATGAACACTGAAGCTTTCTTT
NA | TRBJ2-7 | TRBV27 | CASSLAGSYEQYF | TGTGCCAGCAGTTTAGCGGGGTCCTACGAGCAGTACTTC
NA | TRBJ2-7 | TRBV7-9 | CASSLRSYEQYF | TGTGCCAGCAGCTTAAGGTCCTACGAGCAGTACTTC
NA | TRBJ1-2 | TRBV30 | CAWSGGGWGYTF | TGTGCCTGGAGTGGGGGGGGCTGGGGCTACACCTTC